These 26 T cell receptor beta chains came from one sample sequenced in a study of T cell responses to AZD1222 COVID-19 vaccine. Repertoires were generated with immunoSEQ multiplex PCR, while TCRdb's copy carries only in-frame clones and drops some. This sample carries about 150,000 clones, around 92% of them seen once, and the ten largest clones take less than 3.5%. Sequencing was performed on peripheral blood, taken 28 days after the second AZD1222 dose. These TCRs come from an adult who received the AZD1222 COVID-19 vaccine.

This sequence joins TRBV3-1 (or the pseudogene TRBV3-2) and TRBJ1-1; unclear D gene. CDR1 is LGHDT, CDR2 YNNKEL, per germline (reference sequence). Trimming cost V 5 bases and J 1 base, with 2 bases left between them. The CDR3 loop spans 11 amino acids. This CDR3 is CASSTNTEAFF. The CDR3, as DNA: TGTGCCAGCAGCACGAACACTGAAGCTTTCTTT.

The V and J genes are TRBV4-1 and TRBJ1-5; D not resolved. Trimming shortened V by 2 bases and J by 7 bases, and 9 bases separated the two germline ends. This CDR3 spans 13 amino acids. Germline V gene data show CDR1 as MGHRA and CDR2 as YSYEKL. CDR3 DNA: TGCGCCAGCAGCCAAAGCCTGGAGCAGCCCCAGCATTTT. Translation gives CASSQSLEQPQHF.

V usage is TRBV24-1 and J usage is TRBJ2-1; the match to TRBD2 covers 7 bases. The CDR3 length is 13 residues. V lost 5 bases, J lost 15 bases, and 12 bases stayed unmatched. Germline values: CDR1 KGHDR, CDR2 SFDVKD. DNA of the CDR3: TGTGCCACCAGTGTGTTGGCGAGGGAGGGGAGGTTCTTC. Translating gives CATSVLAREGRFF.

This clone was detected only a few times. This chain connects TRBV4-1 to TRBJ2-3; D gene unclear. The V end was cut by 2 bases, the J end by 4 bases, with 4 bases between. Germline V CDR1 and CDR2: MGHRA, YSYEKL. The CDR3 covers 12 residues. CDR3 in DNA: TGCGCCAGCAGCCAATTCTCAGATACGCAGTATTTT. Amino acid sequence: CASSQFSDTQYF.

The chain couples TRBV11-3 to TRBJ2-1, with TRBD2 as a possible D gene (5 bases). This CDR3 has 13 residues. Germline V CDR1 and CDR2: SGHNT, YENEEA. V lost 5 bases, J lost 9 bases, and 14 bases lay in between. The CDR3 DNA sequence: TGTGCCAGCAGCGCTCGAGAGAGCGGTGAGCAGTTCTTC. Residues: CASSARESGEQFF.

This chain joins TRBV18 and TRBJ1-4; perhaps TRBD1 as D (5 bases). V was trimmed by 6 bases and J by 6 bases, leaving 11 bases between them. Looked up from germline, CDR1 is KGHSH and CDR2 is LQKENI. The CDR3 totals 13 residues. The CDR3 loop is CASSPGGDEKLFF. The CDR3 nucleotides read TGTGCCAGCTCCCCCGGAGGGGATGAAAAACTGTTTTTT. The full variable domain, its missing parts supplied by reference TRBV18 and TRBJ1-4, is NAGVMQNPRHLVRRRGQEARLRCSPMKGHSHVYWYRQLPEEGLKFMVYLQKENIIDESGMPKERFSAEFPKEGPSILRIQQVVRGDSAAYFCASSPGGDEKLFFGSGTQLSVL.

This chain connects TRBV6-2 or TRBV6-3 to TRBJ2-3; TRBD1 is a possible D gene (6 bases). The length of the CDR3 is 16 residues. V was cut by 4 bases and J by 0 bases, with 14 bases left in between. The V gene's germline CDR1 is MNHEY and CDR2 SVGEGT. CDR3 nucleotide sequence: TGTGCCAGCAGTTCCGGACAGTTGACTAGCACAGATACGCAGTATTTT. It codes for CASSSGQLTSTDTQYF.

The gene calls are TRBV2 and TRBJ1-6; D not resolved. The V and J ends lost 10 bases and 0 bases respectively, with 10 bases between them. Germline V gene sequence: CDR1 SNHLY, CDR2 FYNNEI. This CDR3 has 14 residues. The CDR3 DNA is TGTGCCACCCAAGGGAGCTCCTATAATTCACCCCTCCACTTT. Its protein product is CATQGSSYNSPLHF.

In this sample, this clone turned up once. The chain links TRBV27 to TRBJ2-7; D may match TRBD1 or TRBD2 (6 bases each). Trimming left V 4 bases short and J 7 bases short, with 26 bases between. Germline CDR1 is MNHEY and CDR2 is SMNVEV (reference sequence). The CDR3 has 17 residues. The CDR3 nucleotides are TGTGCCAGCAGTTCAATCCCCCCCGGGGGCCGCTCCTGGGAGCAGTACTTC. Its translation is CASSSIPPGGRSWEQYF.

The chain carries TRBV10-2 and TRBJ2-5; D gene unclear. The CDR3 is 14 residues long. The germline CDR1 and CDR2 sequences are WSHSY and SAAADI. V lost 8 bases and J 4 bases, leaving 17 bases between the germline ends. The chain's CDR3 is CASSRISTGETQYF. The CDR3 DNA reads as TGCGCCAGCTCGAGGATTTCGACTGGAGAGACCCAGTACTTC.

This clone was recorded only once. The same CDR3 also results from other DNA sequences found in this sample. V is TRBV19 and J is TRBJ1-6; D is undetermined. This CDR3 contains 13 residues. Germline V gene sequence: CDR1 LNHDA, CDR2 SQIVND (reference sequence). Deletions cut 3 bases from V and 4 bases from J, with 4 bases between. The CDR3, as DNA: TGTGCCAGTAGTATTGGGTATAATTCACCCCTCCACTTT. This encodes CASSIGYNSPLHF. Full variable domain (rest looked up from reference TRBV19 and TRBJ1-6): DGGITQSPKYLFRKEGQNVTLSCEQNLNHDAMYWYRQDPGQGLRLIYYSQIVNDFQKGDIAEGYSVSREKKESFPLTVTSAQKNPTAFYLCASSIGYNSPLHFGNGTRLTVT.

This chain uses TRBV27 with TRBJ1-2; no reliable D call. V dropped 6 bases and J dropped 6 bases, with 8 bases sitting between them. Germline-derived CDR1 and CDR2 are MNHEY and SMNVEV (reference sequence). This CDR3 is 11 amino acids long. The CDR3 loop reads CASRSPNGYTF. CDR3 nucleotides: TGTGCCAGCAGATCCCCGAATGGCTACACCTTC.

The rearrangement links TRBV7-9 to TRBJ1-2; TRBD1 might be the D (5 bases). The ends were cut back, 4 bases at V and 1 base at J, with 19 bases in the middle. Germline V CDR1 and CDR2: SEHNR, FQNEAQ (reference sequence). The CDR3 length is 17 residues. CDR3: CASSSDVGRRDNYGYTF. The CDR3 DNA follows: TGTGCCAGCAGCTCCGATGTGGGACGGAGAGATAACTATGGCTACACCTTC.

The chain joins TRBV21-1 to TRBJ2-2; the D call in the table, TRBD2, was not verified against the DNA. TRBV21-1 is a pseudogene. This CDR3 has 18 residues. Here the CDR3 DNA reads TGTGCCAGCAGCTCCCTATTGGGACTAGCGGGGTGGACCGGGGAGCTGTTTTTT. It encodes CASSSLLGLAGWTGELFF.

The V call is TRBV7-2, the J call TRBJ1-1, with TRBD1 as a possible D gene (5 bases). The germline V and J ends were trimmed by 5 bases and 0 bases, with 13 bases remaining between them. Germline V gene lookup returns CDR1 SGHTA and CDR2 FQGNSA. This CDR3 contains 15 residues. In DNA form, the CDR3 reads TGTGCCAGCAGCCCTCCGGCGGGGCTGAACACTGAAGCTTTCTTT. Amino acids: CASSPPAGLNTEAFF.

The J gene is TRBJ1-2, the V gene TRBV29-1; tentative D call: TRBD1 (5 bases). Germline CDR1 and CDR2: SQVTM and ANQGSEA. Trimming removed 1 base from V and 3 bases from J, with 12 bases in between. The CDR3 is made up of 14 amino acids. CDR3 loop: CSVEGGSGDYGYTF. The CDR3 DNA is TGCAGCGTTGAAGGGGGGAGTGGGGACTATGGCTACACCTTC. Drawing the rest from reference TRBV29-1 and TRBJ1-2, the complete variable domain is SAVISQKPSRDICQRGTSLTIQCQVDSQVTMMFWYRQQPGQSLTLIATANQGSEATYESGFVIDKFPISRPNLTFSTLTVSNMSPEDSSIYLCSVEGGSGDYGYTFGSGTRLTVV.

The chain has TRBV6-5 and TRBJ1-6, with D perhaps TRBD1 (5 bases). The CDR3 contains 11 residues. CDR1 and CDR2 (germline): MNHEY, SVGAGI. V gave up 8 bases and J gave up 8 bases, with 7 bases separating them. CDR3 residues: CASRGDSPLHF. The CDR3 region has the DNA TGTGCCAGCCGGGGGGATTCACCCCTCCACTTT.

The chain is built from TRBV29-1 and TRBJ1-4, with D possibly matching TRBD1 (6 bases). The CDR3 loop spans 13 amino acids. Per germline, CDR1 SQVTM and CDR2 ANQGSEA. Trimming left V 6 bases short and J 1 base short, with 9 bases between. CDR3 region: CSVARGTNEKLFF. CDR3 coding DNA: TGCAGCGTGGCCAGGGGAACTAATGAAAAACTGTTTTTT.

The genes are TRBV2 and TRBJ1-1; D gene uncertain. Germline V CDR1 and CDR2: SNHLY, FYNNEI. This CDR3 spans 13 amino acids. V lost 6 bases and J 4 bases, leaving 12 bases between the germline ends. CDR3 DNA: TGTGCCAGCAGCCTCGAAGGAGCCACTGAAGCTTTCTTT. Its protein product is CASSLEGATEAFF. The variable domain in full, with the rest retrieved from reference TRBV2 and TRBJ1-1, is EPEVTQTPSHQVTQMGQEVILRCVPISNHLYFYWYRQILGQKVEFLVSFYNNEISEKSEIFDDQFSVERPDGSNFTLKIRSTKLEDSAMYFCASSLEGATEAFFGQGTRLTVV.

The genes are TRBV5-1 and TRBJ2-5, with TRBD2 identical over 9 bases. V was clipped by 4 bases and J by 3 bases; unmatched bases: 19. This CDR3 has 19 amino acids. Germline V lookup: CDR1 SGHRS, CDR2 YFSETQ. The CDR3 DNA reads TGCGCCAGCAGCCCTTACCGGACTAGCGTATCTGCCCCCGAAGAGACCCAGTACTTC. Translating gives CASSPYRTSVSAPEETQYF.

The V call is TRBV6-5, the J call TRBJ1-3; the match to TRBD1 covers 7 bases. V lost 11 bases to trimming and J lost 2 bases; unmatched junction nucleotides: 9. CDR3 length: 14 amino acids. Germline lookup yields CDR1 MNHEY and CDR2 SVGAGI. CDR3 sequence reads: CAVQGGVAGNTIYF. CDR3 sequence (DNA): TGTGCCGTGCAGGGGGGGGTGGCTGGAAACACCATATATTTT.

This clone was seen a few times. V gene TRBV3-1 (or the pseudogene TRBV3-2) combines with J gene TRBJ2-1, with 7 nucleotides matching TRBD2. The CDR3 spans 12 residues. V shed 6 bases and J 7 bases; nucleotides not matched to a gene: 3. CDR1 LGHDT and CDR2 YNNKEL come from the germline V gene (reference sequence). DNA for the CDR3: TGTGCCAGCAGTCCTAGCGGTAATGAGCAGTTCTTC. Its translation is CASSPSGNEQFF.

The rearrangement joins TRBV27 to TRBJ2-7, with 8 bases identical to TRBD2. CDR3 size: 15 residues. Germline CDR1 reads MNHEY; CDR2 reads SMNVEV (reference sequence). Trimming cost V 4 bases and J 4 bases; bases outside gene matches: 9. Written as DNA, the CDR3 is TGTGCCAGCAGTTCCCTCGCGGGGGGTAAATACGAGCAGTACTTC. Encoded protein: CASSSLAGGKYEQYF.

This rearrangement joins TRBV28 to TRBJ2-3, with D uncertain. The CDR3 consists of 14 residues. Germline assignment: CDR1 MDHEN and CDR2 SYDVKM. With 10 bases removed from V and 0 bases from J, the gap between germline ends came to 14 bases. The chain's CDR3 is CATLEWPSTDTQYF. In nucleotides, the CDR3 is TGTGCCACCTTGGAGTGGCCTAGCACAGATACGCAGTATTTT.

The rearrangement links TRBV5-5 to TRBJ1-5, with D perhaps TRBD1 (6 bases). V was cut by 3 bases and J by 6 bases, with 19 bases left in between. The CDR3 runs 16 residues. Germline lookup yields CDR1 SGHKS and CDR2 YYEKEE (reference sequence). For the CDR3, the DNA is TGTGCCAGCAGCTCCTCGACAACTCAGGGGACTCAGCCCCAGCATTTT. It encodes CASSSSTTQGTQPQHF.

The rearrangement links TRBV28 to TRBJ1-5; D gene uncertain. The CDR3 length is 13 residues. V lost 6 bases to trimming and J lost 7 bases, with 13 bases between them. CDR1 and CDR2 from the germline V gene are MDHEN and SYDVKM. CDR3 DNA: TGTGCCAGCAGAGAGCCGGGAGGCCAGCCCCAGCATTTT. Protein sequence: CASREPGGQPQHF.